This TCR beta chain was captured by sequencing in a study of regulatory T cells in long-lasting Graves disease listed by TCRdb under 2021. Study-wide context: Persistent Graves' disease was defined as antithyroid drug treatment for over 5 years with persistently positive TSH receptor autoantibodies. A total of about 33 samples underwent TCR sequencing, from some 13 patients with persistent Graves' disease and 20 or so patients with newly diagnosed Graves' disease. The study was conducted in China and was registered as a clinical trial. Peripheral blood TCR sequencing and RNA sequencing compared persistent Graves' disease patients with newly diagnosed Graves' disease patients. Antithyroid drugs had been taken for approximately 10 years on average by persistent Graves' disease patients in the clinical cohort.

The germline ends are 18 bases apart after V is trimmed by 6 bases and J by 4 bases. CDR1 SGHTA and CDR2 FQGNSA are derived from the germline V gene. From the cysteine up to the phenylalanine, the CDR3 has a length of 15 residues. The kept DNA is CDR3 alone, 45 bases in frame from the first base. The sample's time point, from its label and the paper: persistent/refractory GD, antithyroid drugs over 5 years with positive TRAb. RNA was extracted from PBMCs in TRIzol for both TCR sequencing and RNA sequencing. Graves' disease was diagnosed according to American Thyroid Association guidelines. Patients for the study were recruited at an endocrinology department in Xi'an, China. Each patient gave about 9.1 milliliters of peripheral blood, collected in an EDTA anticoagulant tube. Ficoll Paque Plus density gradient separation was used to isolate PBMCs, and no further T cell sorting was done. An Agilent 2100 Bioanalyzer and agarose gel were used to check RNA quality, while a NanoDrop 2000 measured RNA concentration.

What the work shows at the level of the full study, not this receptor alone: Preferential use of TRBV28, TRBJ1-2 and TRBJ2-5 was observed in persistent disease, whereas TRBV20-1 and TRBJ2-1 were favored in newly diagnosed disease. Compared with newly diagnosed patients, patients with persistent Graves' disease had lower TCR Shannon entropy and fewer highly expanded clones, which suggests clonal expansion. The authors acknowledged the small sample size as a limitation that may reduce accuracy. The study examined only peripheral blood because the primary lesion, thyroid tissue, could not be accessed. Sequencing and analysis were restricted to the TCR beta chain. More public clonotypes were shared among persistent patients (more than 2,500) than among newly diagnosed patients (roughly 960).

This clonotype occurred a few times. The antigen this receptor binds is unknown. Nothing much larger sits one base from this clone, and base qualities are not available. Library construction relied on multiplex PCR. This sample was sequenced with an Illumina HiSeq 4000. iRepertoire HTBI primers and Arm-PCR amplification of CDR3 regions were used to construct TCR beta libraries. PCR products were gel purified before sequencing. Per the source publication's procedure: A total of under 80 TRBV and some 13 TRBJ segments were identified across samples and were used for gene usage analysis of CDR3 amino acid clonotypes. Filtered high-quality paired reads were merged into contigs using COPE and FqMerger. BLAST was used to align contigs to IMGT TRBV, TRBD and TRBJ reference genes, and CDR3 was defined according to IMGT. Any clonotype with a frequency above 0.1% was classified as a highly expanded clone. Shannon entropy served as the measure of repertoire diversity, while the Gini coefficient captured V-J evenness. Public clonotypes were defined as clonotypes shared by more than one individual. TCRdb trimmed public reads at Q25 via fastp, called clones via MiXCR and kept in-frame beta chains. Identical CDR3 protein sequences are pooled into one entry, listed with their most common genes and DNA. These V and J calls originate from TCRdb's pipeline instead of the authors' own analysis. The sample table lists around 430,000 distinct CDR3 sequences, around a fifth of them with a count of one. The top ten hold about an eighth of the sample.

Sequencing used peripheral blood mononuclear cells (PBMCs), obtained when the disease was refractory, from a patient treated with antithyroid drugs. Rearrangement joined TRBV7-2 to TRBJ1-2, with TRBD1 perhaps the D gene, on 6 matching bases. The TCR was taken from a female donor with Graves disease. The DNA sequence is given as TGTGCCAGCAGATTTATACAGGGAAAGGGCTATGGCTACACCTTC. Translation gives CASRFIQGKGYGYTF.